The clone carrying this T cell receptor beta chain was picked up one time. These data come from a study of response to subunit inactivated influenza vaccine. Trimming stripped 1 base from V and 2 bases from J, with 13 bases between. Germline loops: CDR1 LGHDT, CDR2 YNNKEL (reference sequence). The CDR3 spans 16 residues. Using its own MiXCR run on the RT-PCR reads, TCRdb lists one record per CDR3 protein. This table holds roughly 700,000 distinct CDR3 sequences, more than 15% found once. The receptor's source is a man between 50 and 59 years old who received an inactivated influenza vaccine. The rearrangement joins TRBV3-1 to TRBJ2-3; D may be TRBD2 (6 bases). The specimen was PBMCs from blood, collected 11 to 12 days after vaccination. The CDR3 reads CASSQGLATNTDTQYF. CDR3 nucleotide sequence: TGTGCCAGCAGCCAAGGTCTAGCGACAAACACAGATACGCAGTATTTT.